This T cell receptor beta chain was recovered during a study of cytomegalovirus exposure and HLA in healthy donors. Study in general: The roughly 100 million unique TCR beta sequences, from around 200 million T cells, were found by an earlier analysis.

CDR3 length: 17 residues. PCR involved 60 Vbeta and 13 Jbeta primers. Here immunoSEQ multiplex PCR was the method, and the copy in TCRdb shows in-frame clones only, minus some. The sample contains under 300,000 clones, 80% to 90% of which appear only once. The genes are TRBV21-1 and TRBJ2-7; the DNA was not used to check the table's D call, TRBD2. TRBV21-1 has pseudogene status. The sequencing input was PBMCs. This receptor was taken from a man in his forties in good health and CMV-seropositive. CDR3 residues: CASIKGRVPLNPYEQYF. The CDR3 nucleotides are TGTGCCAGCATCAAGGGGAGGGTGCCCCTAAACCCCTACGAGCAGTACTTC.